Below, 27 T cell receptor beta chains from the same sample are listed, as sequenced in a study of OX40 agonist ivuxolimab in advanced cancers. The table came from immunoSEQ multiplex PCR; TCRdb's copy has only in-frame clones and leaves some out. The sample lists tens of thousands of clones, 90% to 95% seen once, with about 0.3% in the top ten. Here the sequenced sample was CD4+ or CD8+ T cells sorted from blood, taken in a trial of the OX40 agonist ivuxolimab. These receptors were collected from an adult with an advanced solid tumor such as melanoma, head and neck, liver or kidney cancer.

The rearrangement joins TRBV18 to TRBJ2-5, with D tentatively TRBD2 (5 bases). In germline, CDR1 is KGHSH, CDR2 LQKENI. The V end was cut by 0 bases, the J end by 2 bases, with 7 bases between. The CDR3 has 14 amino acids. The CDR3 region has the DNA TGTGCCAGCTCACCACCTACGGGACAAGAGACCCAGTACTTC. This encodes CASSPPTGQETQYF. Based on the CDR3 plus reference TRBV18 and TRBJ2-5, the full variable domain is NAGVMQNPRHLVRRRGQEARLRCSPMKGHSHVYWYRQLPEEGLKFMVYLQKENIIDESGMPKERFSAEFPKEGPSILRIQQVVRGDSAAYFCASSPPTGQETQYFGPGTRLLVL.

The chain joins TRBV5-1 to TRBJ2-3; D not certain. Trimming stripped 1 base from V and 1 base from J, with 10 bases between. Germline V gives CDR1 SGHRS, CDR2 YFSETQ. This CDR3 region has 15 residues. Here the CDR3 reads CASSLIVGGTDTQYF. The CDR3 DNA reads TGCGCCAGCAGCTTGATCGTCGGCGGCACAGATACGCAGTATTTT.

V gene TRBV7-2 combines with J gene TRBJ2-2, with 7 bases matching TRBD2. Germline V gene data show CDR1 as SGHTA and CDR2 as FQGNSA. V lost 7 bases to trimming and J lost 3 bases; unmatched junction nucleotides: 8. The length of the CDR3 is 15 residues. The CDR3 DNA follows: TGTGCCAGCACCGAGAGCGGGATCTACACCGGGGAGCTGTTTTTT. Translation: CASTESGIYTGELFF.

V is TRBV11-3 and J is TRBJ2-7, with D maybe TRBD1 (5 bases). Per germline, CDR1 SGHNT and CDR2 YENEEA. CDR3 length: 13 amino acids. Trimming took 5 bases from V and 2 from J, leaving 10 bases between them. The DNA of the CDR3 is TGTGCCAGCAGCGCAGACAGAACCTACGAGCAGTACTTC. This codes for CASSADRTYEQYF.

The chain carries TRBV13 and TRBJ2-1; the match to TRBD2 covers 14 bases. This CDR3 contains 16 residues. Germline loops: CDR1 PRHDT, CDR2 FYEKMQ (reference sequence). V was clipped by 5 bases and J by 4 bases; unmatched bases: 4. The CDR3 loop is CASSLRTSGRYNEQFF. In DNA, the CDR3 is TGTGCCAGCAGCCTCCGGACTAGCGGGAGGTACAATGAGCAGTTCTTC.

The chain combines TRBV2 with TRBJ2-3; the match to TRBD2 covers 12 bases. Per the germline V gene, CDR1 is SNHLY and CDR2 is FYNNEI. The J segment lost 4 bases and the V segment lost 6 bases, leaving 2 bases of the junction unmatched. The CDR3 runs to 14 residues. This CDR3 reads CASRLAGGADTQYF. CDR3 coding DNA: TGTGCCAGCAGACTAGCGGGAGGTGCAGATACGCAGTATTTT.

This chain connects TRBV6-6 to TRBJ1-1, with a weak D call TRBD1 (6 bases). Germline V gene lookup returns CDR1 MNHNY and CDR2 SVGAGI (reference sequence). Trimming pared 4 bases from V and 6 bases from J, leaving 21 bases between. The CDR3 sequence is 16 residues long. The CDR3 sequence: CASSSLQSGAKSEAFF. The DNA of the CDR3 is TGTGCCAGCAGTTCCTTACAGTCAGGGGCGAAATCTGAAGCTTTCTTT.

The V call is TRBV5-1, the J call TRBJ1-5; no firm D call. This CDR3 has 15 amino acids. Trimming left V 4 bases short and J 0 bases short, with 11 bases between. The germline CDR1 and CDR2 sequences are SGHRS and YFSETQ. The CDR3 sequence: CASSPEGNSNQPQHF. The CDR3 DNA is TGCGCCAGCAGCCCAGAAGGTAATAGCAATCAGCCCCAGCATTTT.

This chain connects TRBV6-6 to TRBJ1-6, with D unresolved. V gave up 7 bases and J gave up 0 bases, with 10 bases separating them. CDR1 and CDR2 from the germline V gene are MNHNY and SVGAGI (reference sequence). The CDR3 has 15 amino acids. CDR3 bases: TGTGCCAGCATCGACCGGAGCTCCTATAATTCACCCCTCCACTTT. Protein sequence: CASIDRSSYNSPLHF.

The V gene is TRBV6-1, the J gene TRBJ1-5; 7 nucleotides match TRBD1. Trimming at V came to 4 bases and at J to 1 base, leaving 4 bases not matched to a gene. This CDR3 contains 15 residues. Germline V lookup: CDR1 MNHNS, CDR2 SASEGT. This CDR3 reads CASSVGQASNQPQHF. The CDR3 DNA is TGTGCCAGCAGTGTAGGACAGGCCAGCAATCAGCCCCAGCATTTT.

J is TRBJ1-1 and V is TRBV5-5, with 7 nucleotides matching TRBD1. Unmatched junction bases numbered 3, after V lost 4 bases and J lost 0 bases. Germline loops: CDR1 SGHKS, CDR2 YYEKEE (reference sequence). The CDR3 contains 14 residues. The CDR3 loop reads CASSTGTVNTEAFF. Here the CDR3 DNA reads TGTGCCAGCAGCACCGGGACAGTGAACACTGAAGCTTTCTTT.

The V and J genes are TRBV5-6 and TRBJ2-7; D ambiguous. From germline, CDR1 is SGHDT and CDR2 YYEEEE. The V and J ends lost 1 base and 0 bases respectively, with 5 bases between them. The CDR3 contains 13 residues. The CDR3 is CASSLLTSYEQYF. CDR3 nucleotide sequence: TGTGCCAGCAGCTTGCTCACCTCCTACGAGCAGTACTTC.

This chain connects TRBV7-9 to TRBJ1-1; 8 bases map to TRBD1. The germline CDR1 and CDR2 sequences are SEHNR and FQNEAQ (reference sequence). The CDR3 has 13 amino acids. Unmatched junction bases numbered 9, after V lost 5 bases and J lost 10 bases. The CDR3 reads CASSRGQGFGAFF. Written as DNA, the CDR3 is TGTGCCAGCAGCCGCGGACAGGGCTTCGGAGCTTTCTTT.

The DNA for the CDR3 is TGTGCCAGCAGCGTAGTTGCTGGGACGGGTGAGCAGTTCTTC. This sequence encodes CASSVVAGTGEQFF. The chain joins TRBV9 to TRBJ2-1; D is possibly TRBD1 or TRBD2 (5 bases each). Trimming cost V 0 bases and J 9 bases, with 13 bases left between them. The length of the CDR3 is 14 residues. The germline V gene has CDR1 SGDLS and CDR2 YYNGEE.

The rearrangement links TRBV6-5 to TRBJ2-7; 8 nucleotides line up with TRBD2. The V gene's germline CDR1 is MNHEY and CDR2 SVGAGI. The J segment lost 2 bases and the V segment lost 3 bases, leaving 6 bases of the junction unmatched. CDR3 length: 15 residues. The CDR3 sequence is CASSYLTGGAYEQYF. For the CDR3, the DNA is TGTGCCAGCAGTTATCTAACGGGAGGGGCCTACGAGCAGTACTTC.

The chain recombines TRBV6-1 with TRBJ2-1, with D perhaps given as TRBD1 or TRBD2 (5 bases each). The CDR3 consists of 15 residues. The V gene lost 6 bases and the J gene lost 9 bases, with 21 bases spanning the gap. The germline CDR1 and CDR2 sequences are MNHNS and SASEGT. The CDR3 nucleotides are TGTGCCAGCAGCTCGGGGTCAGGGATCTTCGGTGAGCAGTTCTTC. It translates to CASSSGSGIFGEQFF.

This clone was detected only a few times. This rearrangement joins TRBV6-5 to TRBJ1-5, with D perhaps TRBD1 (5 bases). The CDR3 is made up of 16 amino acids. V was cut by 0 bases and J by 2 bases, with 11 bases left in between. Germline V gives CDR1 MNHEY, CDR2 SVGAGI. The CDR3 region is CASSYSSQGGNQPQHF. CDR3 coding DNA: TGTGCCAGCAGTTACTCGTCTCAAGGGGGCAATCAGCCCCAGCATTTT.

The V call is TRBV2, the J call TRBJ2-3, with D tentatively TRBD2 (5 bases). Germline CDR1 reads SNHLY; CDR2 reads FYNNEI. The CDR3 runs to 16 residues. V was clipped by 4 bases and J by 9 bases, with 23 bases between them. The chain's CDR3 is CASSAAATPFAGTQYF. As DNA, the CDR3 is TGTGCCAGCAGTGCGGCGGCCACCCCGTTCGCGGGCACGCAGTATTTT.

This sequence joins TRBV7-3 and TRBJ2-2; TRBD1 might be the D (7 bases). The germline gives CDR1 SGHTA, CDR2 FQGTGA. The length of the CDR3 is 15 residues. V gave up 5 bases and J gave up 6 bases, with 16 bases separating them. This CDR3 is CASSPPGGGPGELFF. CDR3 DNA sequence: TGTGCCAGCAGCCCCCCAGGAGGGGGCCCCGGGGAGCTGTTTTTT.

This chain uses TRBV25-1 with TRBJ2-1; 9 bases fit TRBD2. The germline V gene has CDR1 MGHDK and CDR2 SYGVNS. CDR3 length equals 15 residues. V shed 5 bases and J 1 base; nucleotides not matched to a gene: 3. CDR3 loop: CASSQAGGSYNEQFF. The CDR3 DNA reads as TGTGCCAGCAGTCAAGCGGGGGGATCCTACAATGAGCAGTTCTTC. Looking up the rest from reference TRBV25-1 and TRBJ2-1 gives the full variable domain: EADIYQTPRYLVIGTGKKITLECSQTMGHDKMYWYQQDPGMELHLIHYSYGVNSTEKGDLSSESTVSRIRTEHFPLTLESARPSHTSQYLCASSQAGGSYNEQFFGPGTRLTVL.

V gene TRBV5-1 combines with J gene TRBJ2-3; 7 nucleotides align to TRBD2. This CDR3 spans 13 amino acids. CDR1 is SGHRS, CDR2 YFSETQ, per germline. V lost 2 bases, J lost 8 bases, and 5 bases stayed unmatched. CDR3 bases: TGCGCCAGCAGCTTAGTAAGCGGGATTACGCAGTATTTT. Its translation: CASSLVSGITQYF.

The J gene is TRBJ2-7, the V gene TRBV19, with D uncertain. The length of the CDR3 is 14 residues. V shed 5 bases and J shed 0 bases, with 11 bases lying between them. Germline V gene sequence: CDR1 LNHDA, CDR2 SQIVND (reference sequence). The CDR3 region is CASSQTAGSYEQYF. CDR3 nucleotide sequence: TGTGCCAGTAGTCAAACCGCCGGCTCCTACGAGCAGTACTTC.

The chain uses TRBV7-9 and TRBJ2-5; D is perhaps TRBD1 (5 bases). Per germline, CDR1 SEHNR and CDR2 FQNEAQ (reference sequence). The CDR3 has 16 amino acids. Trimming left V 7 bases short and J 3 bases short, with 21 bases between. CDR3 amino acids: CASTPWARDSKETQYF. In DNA, the CDR3 is TGTGCCAGCACCCCTTGGGCCAGGGATAGCAAAGAGACCCAGTACTTC.

The chain carries TRBV19 and TRBJ2-3; a weak D match, TRBD1 (7 bases). Germline CDR1 and CDR2: LNHDA and SQIVND (reference sequence). The CDR3 length is 14 residues. V was cut by 4 bases and J by 3 bases, with 11 bases left in between. Here the CDR3 reads CASSTQGGTDTQYF. The CDR3 DNA follows: TGTGCCAGTAGTACCCAGGGGGGAACAGATACGCAGTATTTT.

The V call is TRBV7-7, the J call TRBJ2-3; TRBD2 aligns across 10 bases. V lost 1 base to trimming and J lost 1 base; unmatched junction nucleotides: 8. There are 18 residues in the CDR3. Germline V CDR1 and CDR2: SSHAT, FNYEAQ (reference sequence). CDR3 region: CASSLDITGTSGTDTQYF. DNA of the CDR3: TGTGCCAGCAGCTTAGACATTACCGGGACTAGCGGCACAGATACGCAGTATTTT.

In nucleotides, the CDR3 is TGTGCCAGCAGTTTTAGGGACTGGCTGTTTTTT. Amino acid sequence: CASSFRDWLFF. This chain joins TRBV28 and TRBJ2-2; D is perhaps TRBD2 (6 bases). CDR1 is MDHEN, CDR2 SYDVKM, per germline. The CDR3 totals 11 residues. V lost 3 bases, J lost 13 bases, and 9 bases lay in between.

Written as DNA, the CDR3 is TGTGCCAGCAGCCAAGACATTCTCGGGGGTGGCTACGAGCAGTACTTC. This codes for CASSQDILGGGYEQYF. J is TRBJ2-7 and V is TRBV14; tentatively, D is TRBD2 (6 bases). V shed 0 bases and J shed 3 bases, with 15 bases lying between them. This CDR3 is 16 amino acids long. Per germline, CDR1 SGHDN and CDR2 FVKESK.